A selection of T cell receptor beta chains follows, all from one sample in a study of T cells in Graves' hyperthyroidism and ophthalmopathy. TCRdb redid the calling of the multiplex PCR reads with MiXCR, one entry per CDR3 protein. The sample includes 450,000 to 650,000 distinct CDR3 sequences, around 14% of them seen just once. Specimen: blood. These receptors all stem from a young woman with Graves' ophthalmopathy. CDR3s include the opening cysteine and the closing phenylalanine or tryptophan. A D gene is named only where the DNA matches it firmly.

J,D,V,CDR3
TRBJ2-2,.,TRBV28,CASSLWADNTGELFF
TRBJ1-2,TRBD1,TRBV12-3/TRBV12-4,CASSLAGGARSNYGYTF
TRBJ2-7,.,TRBV12-3/TRBV12-4,CASSLGPGRNYEQYF
TRBJ2-7,.,TRBV28,CATSWANEQYF
TRBJ2-1,.,TRBV9,CASSVEAWGRDYEQFF
TRBJ2-7,.,TRBV2,CASRLRDNSYEQYF
TRBJ2-1,.,TRBV3-1,CASSQADNEQFF
TRBJ2-3,.,TRBV7-2,CASRAGFTDTQYF
TRBJ2-7,TRBD2,TRBV7-3,CASSLMGPNRDYLSSYEQYF
TRBJ2-6,TRBD1,TRBV3-1,CASSRRDRVAGANVLTF
TRBJ1-1,.,TRBV4-2,CASSPREGWMNTEAFF
TRBJ2-2,.,TRBV2,CASSSGGTNTGELFF
TRBJ1-1,TRBD1,TRBV6-1,CASTRGGGEAFF
TRBJ2-7,TRBD2,TRBV15,CATSSLGGRANEQYF
TRBJ2-7,.,TRBV3-1,CASSQEVLSYEQYF
TRBJ1-1,TRBD1,TRBV12-3/TRBV12-4,CASTWGQGDTEAFF
TRBJ2-6,.,TRBV12-3/TRBV12-4,CASRETDRTIHSGANVLTF
TRBJ2-1,.,TRBV24-1,CATSDTGRSRANNEQFF
TRBJ2-3,.,TRBV4-1,CASSPWGVHTQYF
TRBJ2-1,TRBD2,TRBV19,CASSIGRLAEQFF
TRBJ1-2,TRBD1,TRBV20-1,CSAPGRGAGGASFYGYTF
TRBJ2-7,.,TRBV20-1,CSARKVGNNNYEQYF
TRBJ2-7,TRBD1,TRBV6-2/TRBV6-3,CASSLNLGQTSYEQYF
TRBJ1-4,.,TRBV4-3,CASSQDRDIGNEKLFF
TRBJ2-5,TRBD2,TRBV4-1,CASSQGSSGSETQYF
TRBJ2-7,TRBD2,TRBV11-2,CASSSPLVWRESVHYYEQYF
TRBJ1-5,TRBD1,TRBV4-1,CASSQGGTGGFYNNQPQHF
TRBJ2-7,.,TRBV18,CASSPMSGEGSYEQYF
TRBJ2-7,TRBD1,TRBV3-1,CASSQMAVGQGVEQYF
TRBJ2-5,TRBD1,TRBV5-5,CASSYRTGGRETQYF
TRBJ1-4,.,TRBV18,CASSPPRSAINEKLFF
TRBJ1-5,.,TRBV4-1,CASSLQGFGPQHF
TRBJ2-7,.,TRBV6-1,CASPRGREQYF
TRBJ2-5,.,TRBV28,CASSSGIGGFQETQYF
TRBJ1-2,.,TRBV6-1,CASSEGLWDGYTF
TRBJ2-3,.,TRBV7-3,CASSTGGAGTQYF
TRBJ2-1,.,TRBV19,CTSSIMPSYNEQFF
TRBJ2-7,.,TRBV6-5,CASSYRRAREQYF
TRBJ1-2,.,TRBV11-3,CASSYRLWLVPVTYGYTF
TRBJ2-1,TRBD2,TRBV7-8,CASSLEYSGGAYNEQFF
TRBJ2-7,.,TRBV11-3,CASSLTPASYEQYF
TRBJ2-3,.,TRBV10-3,CAITTGLSTDTQYF
TRBJ1-1,.,TRBV5-6,CASSPNPLGDTEAFF
TRBJ1-5,.,TRBV5-5,CASSSRVGQPQHF
TRBJ2-3,.,TRBV12-3/TRBV12-4,CASRSLDTSRNVLDTQYF
TRBJ2-7,TRBD1,TRBV6-4,CASSGGQGHEQYF
TRBJ2-7,TRBD1,TRBV6-2/TRBV6-3,CASRTAGGVQADEQYF
TRBJ2-1,TRBD2,TRBV9,CASSTRLAGGDYNEQFF
TRBJ2-7,TRBD1,TRBV6-4,CASSGTGDTYEQYF
TRBJ2-1,.,TRBV20-1,CSANTAGLTYNEQFF
TRBJ1-2,.,TRBV19,CASSISSARSYTF
TRBJ2-3,.,TRBV5-1,CASSLAGSRDTQYF
TRBJ1-5,TRBD1,TRBV28,CASSIYSSWDRDVGDQPQHF
TRBJ2-1,.,TRBV20-1,CSASPGGFYNEQFF
TRBJ1-2,.,TRBV20-1,CSANRGATLGDFSYGYTF